The 7 T cell receptor beta chains presented below share a single source sample, sequenced in a study of cytomegalovirus exposure and HLA in healthy donors (dated by TCRdb to 2016 to 2017). The library relied on the immunoSEQ multiplex PCR assay. A mixture of 60 forward primers for TCR Vbeta segments and 13 reverse primers for TCR Jbeta segments was used in the multiplex PCR. Imported from immuneACCESS, the table was reduced by TCRdb to in-frame sequences with V and J called. These copies leave out some clones; in studies compared against another copy, an unresolved V gene accounts for under half, and the cause of the remainder is not known. Across this sample there are about 110,000 clones, with roughly four fifths seen only once. Of the sample, roughly 1.2% is held by the ten largest clones. The sequencing input was PBMCs. The receptors originated from a woman younger than 45 in good health and CMV-seronegative.

The chain employs TRBV18 and TRBJ1-1; D is ambiguous. V dropped 8 bases and J dropped 4 bases, with 11 bases sitting between them. CDR1 and CDR2 (germline): KGHSH, LQKENI. The CDR3 spans 12 residues. For the CDR3, the DNA is TGTGCCAGCCGACGACAAGGCACTGAAGCTTTCTTT. This sequence encodes CASRRQGTEAFF.

This rearrangement joins TRBV4-3 to TRBJ1-2, with a tentative D call TRBD1 (5 bases). The CDR3 is made up of 16 amino acids. The V end lost 0 bases, the J end lost 4 bases, and 15 bases lay between the germline ends. Germline-derived CDR1 and CDR2 are LGHNA and YSLEER. DNA of the CDR3: TGCGCCAGCAGCCAAGATAGGGCAGGGCAATCCTATGGCTACACCTTC. Translation gives CASSQDRAGQSYGYTF.

CDR3 loop: CASSSGYNSPLHF. CDR3 nucleotides: TGTGCCAGCAGTTCAGGATATAATTCACCCCTCCACTTT. This rearrangement joins TRBV27 to TRBJ1-6; D uncertain. This CDR3 is 13 amino acids long. V lost 4 bases, J lost 4 bases, and 5 bases lay in between. The germline V gene has CDR1 MNHEY and CDR2 SMNVEV (reference sequence).

V gene TRBV4-1 combines with J gene TRBJ1-2, with TRBD1 identical over 9 bases. The V and J ends lost 0 bases and 1 base, in that order; junction bases with no gene match: 12. Germline V gene sequence: CDR1 MGHRA, CDR2 YSYEKL. The CDR3 covers 19 residues. CDR3 protein: CASSQDPGTGPRFNYGYTF. The CDR3 DNA reads as TGCGCCAGCAGCCAAGATCCCGGGACAGGGCCTCGCTTTAACTATGGCTACACCTTC.

The rearrangement uses TRBV15 and TRBJ1-6, with 7 nucleotides matching TRBD1. The V gene's germline CDR1 is LNHNV and CDR2 YYDKDF (reference sequence). With 0 bases clipped from V and 6 bases from J, the junction kept 2 bases outside the gene matches. This CDR3 is built from 15 residues. This CDR3 is CATSRDRGLNSPLHF. CDR3 nucleotide sequence: TGTGCCACCAGCAGAGATAGGGGGCTTAATTCACCCCTCCACTTT.

V gene TRBV9 combines with J gene TRBJ2-2; 8 positions agree with TRBD1. V was clipped by 0 bases and J by 3 bases; unmatched bases: 1. The length of the CDR3 is 15 residues. The germline CDR1 and CDR2 sequences are SGDLS and YYNGEE. The CDR3 loop is CASSVDRGDTGELFF. CDR3 sequence (DNA): TGTGCCAGCAGCGTAGACAGGGGGGACACCGGGGAGCTGTTTTTT.

This sequence joins TRBV28 and TRBJ2-7, with TRBD1 matching 7 bases. The CDR3 runs to 14 residues. J was trimmed by 5 bases and V by 7 bases; bases with no gene match: 11. Germline lookup yields CDR1 MDHEN and CDR2 SYDVKM. The CDR3 sequence: CASTLTGQLNEQYF. As DNA, the CDR3 is TGTGCCAGCACTCTGACAGGGCAACTAAACGAGCAGTACTTC.